These T cell receptor beta chains were read from a single sample in a study of blood T cell repertoires in COVID-19. Profiling relied on immunoSEQ multiplex PCR, and the TCRdb table lists in-frame clones only, not all of them. Of approximately 500,000 clones detected, approximately 91% appear once; the ten largest clones hold 7.5% to 9%. Material for sequencing was peripheral blood. These receptors were taken from a woman aged 50 to 65 with COVID-19, enrolled during active disease. CDR3s include the opening cysteine and the closing phenylalanine or tryptophan.

V: TRBV5-4; length: 18; CDR3: CASSSRGRPSGGVDTQYF
V: TRBV24-1; length: 17; CDR3: CATSDGTLAGGGGELFF
V: TRBV7-9; length: 18; CDR3: CASSRGRGQGLLNTEAFF
V: TRBV3-1/TRBV3-2; length: 14; CDR3: CASSRDRPGHGYTF
V: TRBV5-4; length: 16; CDR3: CASSPRGSSYNSPLHF
V: TRBV6-4; length: 13; CDR3: CASREGTKGTFTF
V: TRBV6-5; length: 15; CDR3: CASSPGTDKDQPQHF
V: TRBV11-3; length: 15; CDR3: CASSRESGGGNEQFF
V: TRBV12-3/TRBV12-4; length: 13; CDR3: CASSRTLNYGYTF
V: TRBV18; length: 12; CDR3: CASSPDRTEAFF
V: TRBV24-1; length: 16; CDR3: CATSDPTGTAGNTIYF
V: TRBV5-1; length: 15; CDR3: CASSSVAGRTDTQYF
V: TRBV5-6; length: 14; CDR3: CASSFGQGIGVAFF
V: TRBV15; length: 14; CDR3: CATSPRQGQAEAFF
V: TRBV5-1; length: 14; CDR3: CASSLGLSTDTQYF
V: TRBV18; length: 14; CDR3: CASSRDSRSYEQYF
V: TRBV19; length: 15; CDR3: CASSIVQGMNTEAFF
V: TRBV2; length: 14; CDR3: CASSEGATYNEQFF
V: TRBV7-2; length: 16; CDR3: CASSLDKRGPSYEQYF
V: TRBV19; length: 15; CDR3: CASSIPAGEDYGYTF
V: TRBV2; length: 13; CDR3: CASSGDRGDEQYF
V: TRBV3-1/TRBV3-2; length: 14; CDR3: CASSARQGTDGYTF
V: TRBV2; length: 13; CDR3: CASRRGNTGELFF
V: TRBV6-4; length: 13; CDR3: CASSEGRYGHYTF
V: TRBV12-3/TRBV12-4; length: 13; CDR3: CASSLYGNQPQHF
V: TRBV11-3; length: 15; CDR3: CASSTRGGETGELFF
V: TRBV5-1; length: 14; CDR3: CASSEGGFDTEAFF
V: TRBV10-1; length: 13; CDR3: CASSFAGPGELFF
V: TRBV12-3/TRBV12-4; length: 12; CDR3: CASSFSAGELFF
V: TRBV27; length: 15; CDR3: CASSPRQGVSNEQFF
V: TRBV6-5; length: 16; CDR3: CASSYRGPRAKNIQYF
V: TRBV6-5; length: 10; CDR3: CASGHYGYTF
V: TRBV9; length: 13; CDR3: CASSAPLEGRAFF
V: TRBV14; length: 15; CDR3: CASSPRTGPTGELFF
V: TRBV7-6; length: 12; CDR3: CASSLQNSPLHF
V: TRBV6-1; length: 16; CDR3: CASSETSLAGGDEQFF
V: TRBV4-1; length: 15; CDR3: CASSEQSRGGTEAFF
V: TRBV2; length: 15; CDR3: CASGSFSDSQETQYF
V: TRBV15; length: 15; CDR3: CATSRDLMSNQPQHF
V: TRBV6-5; length: 14; CDR3: CASSYRQRAYEQYF